This T cell receptor beta chain was obtained from a study of cytomegalovirus exposure and HLA in healthy donors. Assay: immunoSEQ multiplex PCR; the TCRdb copy retains only in-frame clones and omits some. The data contain more than 85,000 clones, approximately 90% of them singletons. Notes on this clone: What it binds is unknown.

Germline V lookup: CDR1 MNHNS, CDR2 SASEGT. This CDR3 comprises 13 residues. The V and J ends lost 10 bases and 3 bases respectively, with 16 bases between them. Study-wide points: Altogether, some 170 TCR beta chains were recorded as cytomegalovirus-associated.

V and J are TRBV6-1 and TRBJ2-7; D unclear. The clonotype was recovered from a woman between 18 and 29 years old in good health and CMV-seropositive. Sequencing was performed on PBMCs. The CDR3 loop reads CATSSSARYEQYF. CDR3 bases: TGTGCCACCTCCTCAAGCGCCCGCTACGAGCAGTACTTC.